This T cell receptor (beta chain) was obtained from a study of glioma-infiltrating T cells after dendritic cell vaccination. General study results and limits: Longer survival after dendritic cell vaccination followed higher pretreatment TIL content. Complete blood and tumor specimen sets were limited to few patients.

A note on this clone: Antigen specificity is unknown.

Using immunoSEQ multiplex PCR, the repertoire was profiled, and TCRdb retains in-frame clones only, with some absent. The sample records around 90,000 clones, around three quarters being singletons. The germline CDR1 and CDR2 sequences are SGHRS and YFSETQ. Trimming removed 3 bases from V and 6 bases from J; junction bases left unmatched: 12. CDR3 length equals 17 residues. The V gene is TRBV5-1, the J gene TRBJ2-3, with 11 bases aligning to TRBD2. The receptor was derived from a human donor with glioblastoma. Specimen: blood, collected before dendritic cell vaccination. The CDR3 protein is CASSSRPSSGRRDTQYF. The DNA for the CDR3 is TGCGCCAGCAGCTCCCGACCCTCTAGCGGGAGGCGGGATACGCAGTATTTT.